This T cell receptor (beta chain) was sequenced in a study of control samples from healthy donors and cancer patients. The length of the CDR3 is 18 residues. Germline V gene lookup returns CDR1 SGHRS and CDR2 YFSETQ. The V and J ends lost 0 bases and 2 bases respectively, with 17 bases between them. The repertoire was sequenced with immunoSEQ multiplex PCR; TCRdb's copy has only in-frame clones and lacks some. The sample includes 90,000 or so clones, about 87% of them seen just once. The clonotype comes from a woman between 70 and 85 years old in good health. V usage is TRBV5-1 and J usage is TRBJ2-2; perhaps TRBD2 as D (6 bases). Sequencing input: blood. The CDR3 is CASSLVGIERVNTGELFF. As DNA, the CDR3 is TGCGCCAGCAGCTTGGTGGGCATCGAGCGGGTAAACACCGGGGAGCTGTTTTTT.